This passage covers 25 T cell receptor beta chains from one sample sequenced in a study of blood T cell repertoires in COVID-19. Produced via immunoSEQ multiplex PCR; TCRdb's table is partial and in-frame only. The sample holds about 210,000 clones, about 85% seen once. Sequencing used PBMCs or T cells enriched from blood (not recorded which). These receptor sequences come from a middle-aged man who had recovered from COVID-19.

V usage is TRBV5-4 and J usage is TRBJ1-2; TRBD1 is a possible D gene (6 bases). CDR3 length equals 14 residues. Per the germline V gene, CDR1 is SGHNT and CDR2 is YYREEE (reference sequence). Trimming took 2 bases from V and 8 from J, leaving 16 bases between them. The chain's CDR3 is CASSFSTGSEGYTF. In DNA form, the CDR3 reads TGTGCCAGCAGCTTTTCAACAGGGAGCGAAGGCTACACCTTC.

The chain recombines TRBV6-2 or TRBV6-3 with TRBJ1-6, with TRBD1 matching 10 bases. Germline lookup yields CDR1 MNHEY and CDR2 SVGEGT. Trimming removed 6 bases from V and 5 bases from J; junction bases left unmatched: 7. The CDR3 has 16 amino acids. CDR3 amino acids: CASSSGTGVNNSPLHF. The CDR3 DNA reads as TGTGCCAGCAGCTCCGGGACAGGGGTAAATAATTCACCCCTCCACTTT.

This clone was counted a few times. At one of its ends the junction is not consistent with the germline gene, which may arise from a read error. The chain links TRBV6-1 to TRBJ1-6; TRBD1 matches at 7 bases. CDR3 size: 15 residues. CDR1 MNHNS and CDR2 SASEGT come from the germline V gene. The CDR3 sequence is CASGELTGNNSPLHF. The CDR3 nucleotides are TGTGCCAGCGGTGAGCTGACAGGGAATAATTCACCCCTCCACTTT.

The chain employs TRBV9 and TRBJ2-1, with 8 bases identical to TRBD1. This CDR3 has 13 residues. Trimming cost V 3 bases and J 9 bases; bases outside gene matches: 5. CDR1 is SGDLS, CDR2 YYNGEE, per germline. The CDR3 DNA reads TGTGCCAGCAGCGCAGGGGGCGGCGGTGAGCAGTTCTTC. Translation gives CASSAGGGGEQFF.

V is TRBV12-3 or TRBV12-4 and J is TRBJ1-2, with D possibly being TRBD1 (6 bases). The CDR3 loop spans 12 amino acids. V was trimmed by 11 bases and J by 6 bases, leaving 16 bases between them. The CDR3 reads CALWGGAHGYTF. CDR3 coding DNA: TGTGCCCTTTGGGGGGGGGCCCATGGCTACACCTTC.

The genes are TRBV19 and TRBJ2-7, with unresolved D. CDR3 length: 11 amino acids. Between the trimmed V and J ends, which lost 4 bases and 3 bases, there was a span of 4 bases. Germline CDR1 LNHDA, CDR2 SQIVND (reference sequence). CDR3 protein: CASSTLYEQYF. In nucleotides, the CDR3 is TGTGCCAGTAGTACTCTCTACGAGCAGTACTTC.

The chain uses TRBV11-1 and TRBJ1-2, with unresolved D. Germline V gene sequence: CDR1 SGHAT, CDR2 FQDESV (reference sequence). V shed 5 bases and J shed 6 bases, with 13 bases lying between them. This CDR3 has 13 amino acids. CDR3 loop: CASSPGWSDGYTF. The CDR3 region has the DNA TGTGCCAGCAGCCCCGGGTGGTCGGATGGCTACACCTTC.

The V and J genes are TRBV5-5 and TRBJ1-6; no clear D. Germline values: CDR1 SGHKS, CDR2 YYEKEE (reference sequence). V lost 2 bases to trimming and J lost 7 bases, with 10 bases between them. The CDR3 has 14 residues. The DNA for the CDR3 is TGTGCCAGCAGCTTTGCGGGTTGGAATTCACCCCTCCACTTT. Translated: CASSFAGWNSPLHF.

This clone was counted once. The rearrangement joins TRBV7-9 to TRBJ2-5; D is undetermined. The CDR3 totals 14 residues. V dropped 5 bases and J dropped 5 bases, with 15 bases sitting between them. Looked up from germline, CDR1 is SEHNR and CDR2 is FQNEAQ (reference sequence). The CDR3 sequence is CASSHSPSAETQYF. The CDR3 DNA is TGTGCCAGCAGCCATAGTCCATCAGCGGAGACCCAGTACTTC.

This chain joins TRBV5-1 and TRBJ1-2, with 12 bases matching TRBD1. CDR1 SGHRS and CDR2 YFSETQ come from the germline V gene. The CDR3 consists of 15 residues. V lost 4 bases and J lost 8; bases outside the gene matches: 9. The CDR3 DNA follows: TGCGCCAGCAGCCAGGGGACAGGGGGCGTCGGAGGCTACACCTTC. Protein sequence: CASSQGTGGVGGYTF.

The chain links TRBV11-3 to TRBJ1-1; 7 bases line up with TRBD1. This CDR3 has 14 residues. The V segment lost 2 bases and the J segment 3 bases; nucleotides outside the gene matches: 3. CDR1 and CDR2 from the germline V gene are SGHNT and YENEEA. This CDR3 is CASSLRGQHTEAFF. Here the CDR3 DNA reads TGTGCCAGCAGCTTAAGGGGACAGCACACTGAAGCTTTCTTT. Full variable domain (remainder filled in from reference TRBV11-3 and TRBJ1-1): EAGVVQSPRYKIIEKKQPVAFWCNPISGHNTLYWYLQNLGQGPELLIRYENEEAVDDSQLPKDRFSAERLKGVDSTLKIQPAELGDSAVYLCASSLRGQHTEAFFGQGTRLTVV.

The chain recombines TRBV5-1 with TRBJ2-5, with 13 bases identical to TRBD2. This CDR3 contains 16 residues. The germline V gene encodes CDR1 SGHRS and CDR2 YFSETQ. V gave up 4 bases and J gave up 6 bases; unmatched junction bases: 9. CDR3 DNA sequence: TGCGCCAGCAGCACCCGGACTAGCGGGAGTTACCAGACCCAGTACTTC. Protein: CASSTRTSGSYQTQYF.

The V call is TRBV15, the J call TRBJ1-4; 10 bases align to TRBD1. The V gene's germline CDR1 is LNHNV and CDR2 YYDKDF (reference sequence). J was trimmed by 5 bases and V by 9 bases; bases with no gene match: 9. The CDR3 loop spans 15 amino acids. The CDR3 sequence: CATRRGDRGNEKLFF. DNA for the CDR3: TGTGCCACGAGACGGGGGGACAGGGGAAATGAAAAACTGTTTTTT. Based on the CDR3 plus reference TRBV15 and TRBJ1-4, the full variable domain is DAMVIQNPRYQVTQFGKPVTLSCSQTLNHNVMYWYQQKSSQAPKLLFHYYDKDFNNEADTPDNFQSRRPNTSFCFLDIRSPGLGDTAMYLCATRRGDRGNEKLFFGSGTQLSVL.

CDR3: CASRGGGSTYEQYF. Written as DNA, the CDR3 is TGTGCCAGCCGAGGCGGCGGTAGCACCTACGAGCAGTACTTC. The rearrangement uses TRBV28 and TRBJ2-7; D is unclear. The ends were cut back, 8 bases at V and 2 bases at J, with 16 bases in the middle. The V gene's germline CDR1 is MDHEN and CDR2 SYDVKM. The length of the CDR3 is 14 residues.

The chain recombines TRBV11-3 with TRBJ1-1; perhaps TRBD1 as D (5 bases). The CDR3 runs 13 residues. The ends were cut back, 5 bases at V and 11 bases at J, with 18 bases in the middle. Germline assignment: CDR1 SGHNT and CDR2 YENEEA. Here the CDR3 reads CASSPGGSSLAFF. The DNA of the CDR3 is TGTGCCAGCAGCCCGGGGGGGTCAAGTTTGGCTTTCTTT.

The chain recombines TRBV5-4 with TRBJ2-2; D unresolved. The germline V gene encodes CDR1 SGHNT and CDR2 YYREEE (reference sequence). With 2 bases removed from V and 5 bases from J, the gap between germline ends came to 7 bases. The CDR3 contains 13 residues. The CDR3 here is CASSLSATGELFF. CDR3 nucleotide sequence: TGTGCCAGCAGCTTAAGCGCTACCGGGGAGCTGTTTTTT.

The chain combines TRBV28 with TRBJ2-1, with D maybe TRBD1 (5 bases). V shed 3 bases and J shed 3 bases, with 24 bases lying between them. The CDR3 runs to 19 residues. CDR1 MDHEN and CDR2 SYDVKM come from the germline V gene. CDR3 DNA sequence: TGTGCCAGCAGTTTCCCCCTCACCCTGGCAGGGTTAAACTACAATGAGCAGTTCTTC. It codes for CASSFPLTLAGLNYNEQFF.

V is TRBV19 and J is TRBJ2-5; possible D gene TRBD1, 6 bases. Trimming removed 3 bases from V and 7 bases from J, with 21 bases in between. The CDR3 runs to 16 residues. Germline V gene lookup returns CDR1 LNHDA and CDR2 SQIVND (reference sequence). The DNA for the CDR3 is TGTGCCAGTAGTATTTGGGGTACGAGGGGGAGCAGGACCCAGTACTTC. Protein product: CASSIWGTRGSRTQYF.

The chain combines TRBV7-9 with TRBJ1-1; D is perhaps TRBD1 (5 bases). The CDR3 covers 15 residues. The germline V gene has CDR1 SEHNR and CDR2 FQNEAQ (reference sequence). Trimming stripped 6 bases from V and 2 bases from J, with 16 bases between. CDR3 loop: CASRQASTVNTEAFF. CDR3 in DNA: TGTGCCAGCAGACAAGCCTCGACAGTTAACACTGAAGCTTTCTTT.

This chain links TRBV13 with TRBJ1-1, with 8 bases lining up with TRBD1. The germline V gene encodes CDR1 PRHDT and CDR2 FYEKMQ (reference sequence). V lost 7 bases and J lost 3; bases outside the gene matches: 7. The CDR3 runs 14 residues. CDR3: CASTSGGRDTEAFF. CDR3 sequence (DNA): TGTGCCAGCACGTCAGGGGGCAGGGACACTGAAGCTTTCTTT.

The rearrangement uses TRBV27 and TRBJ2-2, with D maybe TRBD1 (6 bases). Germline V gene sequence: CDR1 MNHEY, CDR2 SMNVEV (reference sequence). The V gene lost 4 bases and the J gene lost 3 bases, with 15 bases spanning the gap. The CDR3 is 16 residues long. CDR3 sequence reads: CASSSPSRGYTGELFF. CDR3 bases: TGTGCCAGCAGTTCACCTAGTAGGGGGTACACCGGGGAGCTGTTTTTT.

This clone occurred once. The DNA of the CDR3 is TGTGCCATCAGTGACCGAGAGAGAGCTTTCTTT. The encoded protein is CAISDRERAFF. This chain connects TRBV10-3 to TRBJ1-1; D is undetermined. The CDR3 totals 11 residues. The V gene's germline CDR1 is ENHRY and CDR2 SYGVKD. Deletions cut 3 bases from V and 10 bases from J, with 9 bases between.

The CDR3 loop reads CASSTGQGNPYEQYF. The CDR3 DNA reads TGTGCCAGCAGCACGGGACAGGGAAACCCCTACGAGCAGTACTTC. This chain connects TRBV5-6 to TRBJ2-7, with 9 positions matching TRBD1. V shed 4 bases, J shed 2 bases, and the junction held 7 bases outside the gene matches. Germline assignment: CDR1 SGHDT and CDR2 YYEEEE. The CDR3 sequence is 15 residues long.

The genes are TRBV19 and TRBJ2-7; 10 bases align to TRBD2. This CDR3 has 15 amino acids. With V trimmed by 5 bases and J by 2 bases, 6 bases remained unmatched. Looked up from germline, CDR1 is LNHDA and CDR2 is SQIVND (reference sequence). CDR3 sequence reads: CASSPRLAGPYEQYF. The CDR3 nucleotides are TGTGCCAGTAGTCCCCGACTAGCGGGTCCCTACGAGCAGTACTTC.

CDR3 DNA sequence: TGTGCCAGCAGCCGCGGCGGAGGGACCTACGAGCAGTACTTC. Translated, it gives CASSRGGGTYEQYF. This chain joins TRBV2 and TRBJ2-7; the D gene is possibly TRBD2 (6 bases). The V gene's germline CDR1 is SNHLY and CDR2 FYNNEI. The CDR3 consists of 14 residues. Trimming removed 6 bases at V and 2 bases at J, with 14 bases between.